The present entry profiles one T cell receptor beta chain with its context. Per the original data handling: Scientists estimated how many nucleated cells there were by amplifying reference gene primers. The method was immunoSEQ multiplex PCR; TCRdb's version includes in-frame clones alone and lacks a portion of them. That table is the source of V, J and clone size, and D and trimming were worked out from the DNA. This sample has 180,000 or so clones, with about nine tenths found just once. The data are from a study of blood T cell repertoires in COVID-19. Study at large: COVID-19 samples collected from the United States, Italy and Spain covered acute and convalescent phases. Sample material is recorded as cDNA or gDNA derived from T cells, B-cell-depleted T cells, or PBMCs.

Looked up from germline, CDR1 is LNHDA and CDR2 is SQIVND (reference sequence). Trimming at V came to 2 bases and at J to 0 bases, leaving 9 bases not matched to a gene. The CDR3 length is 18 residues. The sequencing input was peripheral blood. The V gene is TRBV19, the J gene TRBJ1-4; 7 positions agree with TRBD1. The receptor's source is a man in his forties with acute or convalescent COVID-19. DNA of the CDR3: TGTGCCAGTAGTATACCCGCCCGACAGGGAACAACTAATGAAAAACTGTTTTTT. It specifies CASSIPARQGTTNEKLFF.